This T cell receptor (beta chain) was found in a study of post-analysis software for immune sequencing data. For the study at large: Both relapsing-remitting and secondary progressive multiple sclerosis featured among the disease courses, as did progressive-relapsing multiple sclerosis.

Sequencing libraries made from TCR beta cDNA carried unique molecular identifiers. T cells numbering 1 to 10 million yielded approximately 500,000 cDNA molecules. TCRdb used MiXCR to reprocess the PCR reads, holding one entry per CDR3 protein. The sample carries 700,000 to 900,000 distinct CDR3 sequences, 40% to 55% recorded once. Study conclusions and caveats: Comparison with controls showed significantly lower normalized Chao1 diversity in multiple sclerosis patients. F measure showed strong co-clustering of same-batch samples. Roughly five TRBV segments, including TRBV5-6, TRBV5-1 and TRBV20-1, were more frequent in patients than controls.

This clonotype was observed a single time. The antigen is unknown. Trimming stripped 4 bases from V and 2 bases from J, with 20 bases between. The germline CDR1 and CDR2 sequences are SGDLS and YYNGEE. The CDR3 sequence is 17 residues long. This receptor was taken from a girl between 5 and 17 years old with multiple sclerosis. Sequenced material: blood. The chain uses TRBV9 and TRBJ2-3; perhaps TRBD2 as D (5 bases). The chain's CDR3 is CASSPIGRSANTDTQYF. The CDR3 DNA is TGTGCCAGCAGCCCAATAGGGAGATCGGCGAACACAGATACGCAGTATTTT.